This T cell receptor beta chain was sequenced in a study of T cells in Graves' hyperthyroidism and ophthalmopathy. Study observations and caveats: A model of 13 V-J features distinguished ophthalmopathy from stable hyperthyroidism. Expanded thyroid clonotypes (above 0.001) were mostly also found in blood.

Germline V gene data show CDR1 as SGHRS and CDR2 as YFSETQ. The CDR3 sequence is 15 residues long. V was pared by 0 bases and J by 4 bases, with 5 bases of the junction left unmatched. What was amplified from RNA transcripts were TCR beta CDR3 regions. First-round RT-PCR of the TCR CDR3 relied on the HTBI primer set. MiXCR, applied by TCRdb to the multiplex PCR reads, yields one record per CDR3 protein. The data show about 290,000 distinct CDR3 sequences, with about 14% seen just once and almost 8% held by the top ten. This clonotype has ten or more counts. Its cognate antigen is unknown. The chain uses TRBV5-1 and TRBJ2-7; 9 positions match TRBD1. The sequencing sample was made of blood. The clonotype was recovered from a woman younger than 45 with Graves' hyperthyroidism that later progressed to Graves' ophthalmopathy. CDR3 residues: CASSLAGTGLYEQYF. CDR3 sequence (DNA): TGCGCCAGCAGCTTGGCCGGGACAGGGCTTTACGAGCAGTACTTC.